Listed here is a single TCR beta chain. The data were obtained in a study of blood T cell repertoires in COVID-19. Study in general: Acute and convalescent COVID-19 samples came from the United States, Italy and Spain. In each case, the material was cDNA or gDNA derived from T cells, B-cell-depleted T cells, or PBMCs.

The CDR3 length is 14 residues. V trimming: 5 bases; J trimming: 8 bases; junction bases outside the gene matches: 8. Germline lookup yields CDR1 SGHVS and CDR2 FQNEAQ. Original data processing: Reference gene primer amplification gave nucleated cell count estimates. Method: immunoSEQ multiplex PCR; TCRdb's copy keeps in-frame clones and lacks some. V and J calls and clone size follow that table, whereas D and trimming were derived from the DNA. The table shows 210,000 or so clones, with roughly 85% occurring only once. J is TRBJ2-1 and V is TRBV7-8; the match to TRBD1 covers 8 bases. The origin of this receptor is a man between 45 and 60 years old with COVID-19, enrolled during active disease. Sequencing was done on a sample of peripheral blood. The chain's CDR3 is CASSLRTGNHEQFF. The CDR3 DNA sequence: TGTGCCAGCAGCCTTCGGACAGGGAACCATGAGCAGTTCTTC.